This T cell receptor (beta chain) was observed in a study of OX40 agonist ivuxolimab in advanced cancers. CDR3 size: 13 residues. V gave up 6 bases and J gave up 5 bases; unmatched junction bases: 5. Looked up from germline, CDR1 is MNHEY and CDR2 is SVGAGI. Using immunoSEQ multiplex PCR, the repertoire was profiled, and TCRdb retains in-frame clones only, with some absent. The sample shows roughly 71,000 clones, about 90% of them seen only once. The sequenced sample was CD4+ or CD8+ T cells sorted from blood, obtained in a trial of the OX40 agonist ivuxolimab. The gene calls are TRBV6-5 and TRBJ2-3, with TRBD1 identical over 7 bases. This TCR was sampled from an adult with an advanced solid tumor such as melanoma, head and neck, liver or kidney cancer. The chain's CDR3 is CASSPQGRDTQYF. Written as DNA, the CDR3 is TGTGCCAGCAGCCCACAGGGGAGAGATACGCAGTATTTT.